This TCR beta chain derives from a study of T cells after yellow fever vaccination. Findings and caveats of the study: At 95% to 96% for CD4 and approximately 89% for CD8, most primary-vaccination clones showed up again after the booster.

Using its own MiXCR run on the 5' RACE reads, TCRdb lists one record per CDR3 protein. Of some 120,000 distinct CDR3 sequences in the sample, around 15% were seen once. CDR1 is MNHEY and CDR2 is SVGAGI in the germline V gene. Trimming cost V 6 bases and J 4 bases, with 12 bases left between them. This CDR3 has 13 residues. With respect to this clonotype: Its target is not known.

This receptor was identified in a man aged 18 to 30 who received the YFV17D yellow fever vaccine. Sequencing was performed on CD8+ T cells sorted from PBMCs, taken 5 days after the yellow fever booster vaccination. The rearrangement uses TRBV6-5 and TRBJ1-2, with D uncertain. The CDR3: CASRPRIPYGYTF. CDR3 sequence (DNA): TGTGCCAGCAGGCCCCGGATCCCCTATGGCTACACCTTC.